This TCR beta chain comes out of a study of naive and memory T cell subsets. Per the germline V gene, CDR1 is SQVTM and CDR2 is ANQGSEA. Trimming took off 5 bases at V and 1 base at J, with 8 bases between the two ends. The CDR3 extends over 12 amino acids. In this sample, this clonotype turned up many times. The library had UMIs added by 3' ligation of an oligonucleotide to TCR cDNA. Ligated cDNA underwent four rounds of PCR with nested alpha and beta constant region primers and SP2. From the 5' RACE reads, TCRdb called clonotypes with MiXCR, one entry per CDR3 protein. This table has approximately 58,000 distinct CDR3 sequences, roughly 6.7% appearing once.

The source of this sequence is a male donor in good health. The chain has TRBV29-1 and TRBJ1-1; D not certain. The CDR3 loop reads CSVRWQNTEAFF. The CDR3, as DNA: TGCAGCGTTCGTTGGCAGAACACTGAAGCTTTCTTT.